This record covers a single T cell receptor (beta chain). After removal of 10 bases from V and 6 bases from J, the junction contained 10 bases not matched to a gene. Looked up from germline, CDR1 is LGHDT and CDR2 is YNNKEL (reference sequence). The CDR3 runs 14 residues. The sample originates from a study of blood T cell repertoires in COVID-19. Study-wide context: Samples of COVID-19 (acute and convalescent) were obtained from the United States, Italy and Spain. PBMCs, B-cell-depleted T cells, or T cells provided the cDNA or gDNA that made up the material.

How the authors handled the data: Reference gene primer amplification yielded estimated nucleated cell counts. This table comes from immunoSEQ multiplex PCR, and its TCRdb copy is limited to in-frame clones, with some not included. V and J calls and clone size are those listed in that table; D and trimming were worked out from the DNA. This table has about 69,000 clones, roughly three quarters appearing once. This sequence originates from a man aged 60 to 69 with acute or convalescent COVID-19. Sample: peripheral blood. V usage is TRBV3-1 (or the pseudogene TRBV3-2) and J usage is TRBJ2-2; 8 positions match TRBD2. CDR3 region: CAIGARGAAGELFF. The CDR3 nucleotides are TGTGCCATAGGGGCGCGGGGGGCTGCCGGGGAGCTGTTTTTT.